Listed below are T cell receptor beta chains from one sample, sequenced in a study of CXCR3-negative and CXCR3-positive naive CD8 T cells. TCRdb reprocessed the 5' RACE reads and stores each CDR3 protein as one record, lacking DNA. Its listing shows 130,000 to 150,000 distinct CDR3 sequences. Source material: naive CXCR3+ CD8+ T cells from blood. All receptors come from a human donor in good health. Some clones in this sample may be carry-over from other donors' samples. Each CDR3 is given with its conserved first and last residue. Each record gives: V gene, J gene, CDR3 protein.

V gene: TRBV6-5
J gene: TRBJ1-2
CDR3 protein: CASSSDSVNGYTF

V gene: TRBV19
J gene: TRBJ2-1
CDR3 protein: CASSPLPAGSEQFF

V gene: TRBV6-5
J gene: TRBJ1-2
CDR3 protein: CASSYNSNYGYAF

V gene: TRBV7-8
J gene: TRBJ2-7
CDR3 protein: CASSLDRVWEQYF

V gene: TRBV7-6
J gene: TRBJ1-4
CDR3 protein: CASSLDVVARNVYEKLFF

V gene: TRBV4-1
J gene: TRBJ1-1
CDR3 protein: CASSQDMLGAFF

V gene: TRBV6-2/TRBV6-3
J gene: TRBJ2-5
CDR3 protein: CASSYSVRDREQETQYF

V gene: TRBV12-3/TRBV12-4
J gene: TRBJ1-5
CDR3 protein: CASTVGQNQPQHF

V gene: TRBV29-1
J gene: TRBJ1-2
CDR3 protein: CSAPTGQGYTF

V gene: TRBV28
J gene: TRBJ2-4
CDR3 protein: CASTDPREGRNIQYF

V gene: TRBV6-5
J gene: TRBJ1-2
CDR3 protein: CASSPSQTYGYTF

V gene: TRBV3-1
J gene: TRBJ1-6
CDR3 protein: CASSQGPIDRLHF

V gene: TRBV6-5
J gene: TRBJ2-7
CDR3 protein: CASSSGHGFLYEQYF

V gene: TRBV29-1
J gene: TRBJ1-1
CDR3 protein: CSVEAVSGTGVNTEAFF

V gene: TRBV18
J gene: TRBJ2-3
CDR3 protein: CASSPPAGPSTDTQYF

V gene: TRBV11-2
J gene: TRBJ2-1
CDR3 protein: CASSLVSTGVDEQFF

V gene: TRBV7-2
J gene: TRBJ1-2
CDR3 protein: CASSSWSPGYGYTF

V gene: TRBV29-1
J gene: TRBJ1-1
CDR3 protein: CSVNPGNTEAFF

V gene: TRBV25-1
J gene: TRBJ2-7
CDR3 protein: CASSEYGGDRASYEQYF

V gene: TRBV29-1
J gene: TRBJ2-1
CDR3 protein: CSGGTGKKDYNEQFF

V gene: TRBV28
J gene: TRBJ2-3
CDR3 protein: CASSSLTDLSTDTQYF

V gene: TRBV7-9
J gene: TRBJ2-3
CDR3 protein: CASSPRTSGGSTDTQYF

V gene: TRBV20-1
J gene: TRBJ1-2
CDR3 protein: CSARDGGAYGYTF

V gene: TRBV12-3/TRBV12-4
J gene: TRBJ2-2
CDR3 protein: CASSFGQNTGELFF

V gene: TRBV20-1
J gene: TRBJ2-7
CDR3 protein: CSARGPVNEQYF

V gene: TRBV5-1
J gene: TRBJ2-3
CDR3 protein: CASSFSLAGVADTQYF

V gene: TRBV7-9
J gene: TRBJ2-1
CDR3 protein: CASSLALGPHSYNEQFF

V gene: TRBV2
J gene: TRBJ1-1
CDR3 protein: CASISSGTEAFF

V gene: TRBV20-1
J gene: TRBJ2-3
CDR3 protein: CSASTILAREDLTDTQYF